This paragraph reports one T cell receptor beta chain. The antigen is unknown. Method: immunoSEQ multiplex PCR; TCRdb's copy keeps in-frame clones and lacks some. The sample records 150,000 or so clones, 85% to 95% being singletons. The data were obtained in a study of T cell responses to AZD1222 COVID-19 vaccine. The germline V and J ends were trimmed by 3 bases and 0 bases, with 8 bases remaining between them. Germline assignment: CDR1 MDHEN and CDR2 SYDVKM. There are 14 residues in the CDR3. Study results and limitations: Nearly half of spike-specific TCRs reportedly target variant regions that are unmutated in the B.1.351 and B.1.1.7 variants. Seropositive at baseline were only a handful of AZD1222 recipients. CD4 TCRs linked to vaccination spanned spike, dominating at 160-218 and 743-854.

This specimen was peripheral blood, taken on day 0 of AZD1222 vaccination. The gene calls are TRBV28 and TRBJ1-2; D uncertain. This TCR came from an adult in good health. CDR3 coding DNA: TGTGCCAGCAGTTTTCGGGGAACTAACTATGGCTACACCTTC. Its translation: CASSFRGTNYGYTF.